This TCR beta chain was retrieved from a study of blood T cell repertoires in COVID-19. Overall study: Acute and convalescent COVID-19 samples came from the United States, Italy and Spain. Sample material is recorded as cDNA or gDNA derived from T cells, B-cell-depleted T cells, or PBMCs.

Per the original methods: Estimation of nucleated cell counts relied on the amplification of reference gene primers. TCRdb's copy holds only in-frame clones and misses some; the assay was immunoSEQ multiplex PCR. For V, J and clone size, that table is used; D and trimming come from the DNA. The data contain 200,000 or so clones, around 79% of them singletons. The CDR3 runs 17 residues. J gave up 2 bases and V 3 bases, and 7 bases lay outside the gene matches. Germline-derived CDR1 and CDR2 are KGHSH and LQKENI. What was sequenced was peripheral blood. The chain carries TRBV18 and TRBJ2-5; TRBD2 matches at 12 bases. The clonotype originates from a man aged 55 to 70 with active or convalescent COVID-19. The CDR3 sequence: CASSPALAGGEQETQYF. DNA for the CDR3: TGTGCCAGCTCACCGGCACTAGCGGGAGGCGAACAAGAGACCCAGTACTTC.